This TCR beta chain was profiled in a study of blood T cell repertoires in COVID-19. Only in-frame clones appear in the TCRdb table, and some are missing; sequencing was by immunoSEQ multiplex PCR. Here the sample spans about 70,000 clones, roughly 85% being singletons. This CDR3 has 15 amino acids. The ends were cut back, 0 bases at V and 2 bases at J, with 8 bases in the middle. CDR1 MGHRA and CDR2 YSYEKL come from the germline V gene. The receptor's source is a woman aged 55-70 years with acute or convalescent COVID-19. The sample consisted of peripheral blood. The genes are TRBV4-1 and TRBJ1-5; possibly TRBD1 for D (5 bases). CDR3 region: CASSQDIQGNQPQHF. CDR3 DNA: TGCGCCAGCAGCCAAGATATACAGGGCAATCAGCCCCAGCATTTT.